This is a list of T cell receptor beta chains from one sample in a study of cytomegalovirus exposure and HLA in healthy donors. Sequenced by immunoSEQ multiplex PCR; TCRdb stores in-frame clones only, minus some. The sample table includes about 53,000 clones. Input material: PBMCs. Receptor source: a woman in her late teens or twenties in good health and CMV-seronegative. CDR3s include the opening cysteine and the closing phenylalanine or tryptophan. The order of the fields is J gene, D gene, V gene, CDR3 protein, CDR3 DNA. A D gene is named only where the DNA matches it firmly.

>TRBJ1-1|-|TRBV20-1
CSLESNTEAFF
TGCAGTCTCGAAAGCAACACTGAAGCTTTCTTT
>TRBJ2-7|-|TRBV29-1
CSVRTADEQYF
TGCAGCGTAAGGACAGCCGACGAGCAGTACTTC
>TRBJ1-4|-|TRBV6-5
CATSSPNEKLFF
TGTGCCACCAGCTCCCCTAATGAAAAACTGTTTTTT
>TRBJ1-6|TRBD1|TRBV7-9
CASGPGQGNSPLHF
TGTGCCAGCGGCCCCGGACAGGGCAATTCACCCCTCCACTTT
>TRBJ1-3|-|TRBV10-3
CAISPHTDTGNTIYF
TGTGCCATCAGTCCTCACACAGATACTGGAAACACCATATATTTT
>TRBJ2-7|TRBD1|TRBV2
CASTYRTGGSYEQYF
TGTGCCAGCACCTACCGGACAGGGGGCTCCTACGAGCAGTACTTC
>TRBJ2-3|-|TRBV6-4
CASSDSTGTDTQYF
TGTGCCAGCAGTGACTCGACAGGTACAGATACGCAGTATTTT
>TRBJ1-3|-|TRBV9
CASSLGAGVDGNTIYF
TGTGCCAGCTCATTAGGGGCGGGGGTAGACGGAAACACCATATATTTT
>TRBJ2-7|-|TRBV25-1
CASSEEDGAYEQYF
TGTGCCAGCAGTGAGGAAGACGGGGCCTACGAGCAGTACTTC
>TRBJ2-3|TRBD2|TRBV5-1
CASSSSGGFTDTQYF
TGCGCCAGCAGCTCTAGCGGGGGGTTCACAGATACGCAGTATTTT
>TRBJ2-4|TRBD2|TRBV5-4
CASSRSLAARIQYF
TGTGCCAGCAGCCGGAGCCTAGCGGCCCGCATTCAGTACTTC
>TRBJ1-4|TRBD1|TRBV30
CAWSFPTGGRREKLFF
TGTGCCTGGAGTTTTCCGACAGGGGGCAGGCGTGAAAAACTGTTTTTT
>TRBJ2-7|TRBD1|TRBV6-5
CASRGQGDLTYEQYF
TGTGCCAGCAGAGGACAGGGAGATTTGACGTACGAGCAGTACTTC
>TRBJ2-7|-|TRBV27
CASSFSGHSYEQYF
TGTGCCAGCAGTTTCTCGGGTCACTCCTACGAGCAGTACTTC
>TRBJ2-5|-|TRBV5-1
CASSLAGGLGQYF
TGCGCCAGCAGCTTGGCCGGGGGTTTGGGCCAGTACTTC
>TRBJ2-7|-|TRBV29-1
CSVARGGRGYEQYF
TGCAGCGTCGCCCGAGGGGGTAGGGGGTACGAGCAGTACTTC
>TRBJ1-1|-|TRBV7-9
CASSVRLSMNTEAFF
TGTGCCAGCTCCGTGCGGCTCAGTATGAACACTGAAGCTTTCTTT
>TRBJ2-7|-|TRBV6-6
CASSPIAYEQYF
TGTGCCAGCAGTCCTATCGCCTACGAGCAGTACTTC
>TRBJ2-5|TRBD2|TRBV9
CASSRGGPGETQYF
TGTGCCAGCAGCCGCGGGGGGCCGGGAGAGACCCAGTACTTC
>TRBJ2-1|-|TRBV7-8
CASSLLGAGPYNEQFF
TGTGCCAGCAGCTTATTGGGGGCGGGCCCCTACAATGAGCAGTTCTTC
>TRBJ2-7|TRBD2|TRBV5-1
CASSPGTSGRAYEQYF
TGCGCCAGCAGCCCTGGGACTAGCGGGAGGGCCTACGAGCAGTACTTC
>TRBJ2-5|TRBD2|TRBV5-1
CASSVTPGGGGETQYF
TGCGCCAGCAGCGTAACGCCGGGCGGGGGTGGAGAGACCCAGTACTTC
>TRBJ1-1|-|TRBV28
CASKGGGLEAFF
TGTGCCAGCAAAGGGGGGGGGCTTGAAGCTTTCTTT
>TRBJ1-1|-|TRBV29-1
CSVGTPEVTEAFF
TGCAGCGTTGGTACCCCAGAGGTCACTGAAGCTTTCTTT